Listed below are T cell receptor beta chains from one sample, sequenced in a study of T cells after yellow fever vaccination. One entry per CDR3 protein results from TCRdb running MiXCR on the 5' RACE reads. The sample includes about 320,000 distinct CDR3 sequences, around 4.5% of them seen just once. The input for sequencing was PBMCs, taken 15 days after the yellow fever booster vaccination. The receptors originated from a man aged 18 to 35 who received the YFV17D yellow fever vaccine. CDR3s include the opening cysteine and the closing phenylalanine or tryptophan. The order of the fields is V gene, J gene, clone size, CDR3 length, D gene, CDR3 DNA, CDR3 protein. The D gene is left open where the match is weak. Some rows have no size entry. The others give once, few or many, or a class for an expanded clone.

v_gene: TRBV6-2/TRBV6-3
j_gene: TRBJ1-2
abundance: few
len: 14
d_gene: .
CDR3nt: TGTGCCAGCAGTTACGACGGCCCACCCCGGGGCTACACCTTC
CDR3aa: CASSYDGPPRGYTF

v_gene: TRBV7-2
j_gene: TRBJ2-7
abundance: many
len: 13
d_gene: .
CDR3nt: TGTGCCAGCAGCACGCAACAGGGAAACGAGCAGTACTTC
CDR3aa: CASSTQQGNEQYF

v_gene: TRBV18
j_gene: TRBJ2-5
abundance: few
len: 14
d_gene: .
CDR3nt: TGTGCCAGCTCACCAGGTTTCTGGAAGGAGACCCAGTACTTC
CDR3aa: CASSPGFWKETQYF

v_gene: TRBV10-3
j_gene: TRBJ1-1
abundance: few
len: 13
d_gene: .
CDR3nt: TGTGCCATCAGCGAGGGTTCTCTGTCCCCAGCTTTCTTT
CDR3aa: CAISEGSLSPAFF

v_gene: TRBV7-2
j_gene: TRBJ2-3
abundance: .
len: 14
d_gene: .
CDR3nt: TGTGCCAGCAGCTCCCGGGCTTCCACAGATACGCAGTATTTT
CDR3aa: CASSSRASTDTQYF

v_gene: TRBV12-3/TRBV12-4
j_gene: TRBJ1-5
abundance: many
len: 14
d_gene: TRBD1
CDR3nt: TGTGCCAGCAGTCCCATCGACAGGGATCAGCCCCAGCATTTT
CDR3aa: CASSPIDRDQPQHF

v_gene: TRBV7-2
j_gene: TRBJ1-1
abundance: .
len: 15
d_gene: TRBD1
CDR3nt: TGTGCCAGCAGCGACCCTAACACAGGGGCTGATGAAGCTTTCTTT
CDR3aa: CASSDPNTGADEAFF

v_gene: TRBV20-1
j_gene: TRBJ2-1
abundance: few
len: 14
d_gene: TRBD2
CDR3nt: TGCAGTGCCAATAGCGGGGGGGCCTACAATGAGCAGTTCTTC
CDR3aa: CSANSGGAYNEQFF

v_gene: TRBV9
j_gene: TRBJ2-4
abundance: .
len: 18
d_gene: TRBD1
CDR3nt: TGTGCCAGCAGCGTAGGGCATGGACAGGGCGCTTCCAAAAACATTCAGTACTTC
CDR3aa: CASSVGHGQGASKNIQYF

v_gene: TRBV7-8
j_gene: TRBJ2-3
abundance: few
len: 14
d_gene: .
CDR3nt: TGTGCCAGCAGCTATACCTCCCGCACAGATACGCAGTATTTT
CDR3aa: CASSYTSRTDTQYF

v_gene: TRBV28
j_gene: TRBJ1-1
abundance: .
len: 15
d_gene: .
CDR3nt: TGTGCCAGCATCCGGGGGCTAGGGGGGGACACTGAAGCTTTCTTT
CDR3aa: CASIRGLGGDTEAFF

v_gene: TRBV7-8
j_gene: TRBJ2-3
abundance: few
len: 14
d_gene: .
CDR3nt: TGTGCCAGCAGCTCGAGGGGGGCAACAGATACGCAGTATTTT
CDR3aa: CASSSRGATDTQYF

v_gene: TRBV11-2
j_gene: TRBJ2-7
abundance: few
len: 15
d_gene: .
CDR3nt: TGTGCCAGCAGCTTAGGGGTAGGCAGGGTATACGAGCAGTACTTC
CDR3aa: CASSLGVGRVYEQYF

v_gene: TRBV30
j_gene: TRBJ1-4
abundance: .
len: 14
d_gene: .
CDR3nt: TGTGCCTGGAGTGTTCGGCCCAGGGGTGATAAACTGTTTTTT
CDR3aa: CAWSVRPRGDKLFF

v_gene: TRBV5-1
j_gene: TRBJ2-2
abundance: few
len: 15
d_gene: .
CDR3nt: TGCGCCAGCAGCTTGACCCCCACCGTCGCCGGGGAGCTGTTTTTT
CDR3aa: CASSLTPTVAGELFF

v_gene: TRBV5-1
j_gene: TRBJ2-5
abundance: few
len: 12
d_gene: .
CDR3nt: TGCGCCAGCAGCACTACAGGAGAGACCCAGTACTTC
CDR3aa: CASSTTGETQYF

v_gene: TRBV7-2
j_gene: TRBJ1-1
abundance: many
len: 11
d_gene: .
CDR3nt: TGTGCCAGCAGCTTAGCCCTTCAAGCTTTCTTT
CDR3aa: CASSLALQAFF

v_gene: TRBV18
j_gene: TRBJ1-5
abundance: many
len: 15
d_gene: .
CDR3nt: TGTGCCAGCTCCGACCAGTCAACAGGGACTCAGCCCCAGCATTTT
CDR3aa: CASSDQSTGTQPQHF

v_gene: TRBV7-9
j_gene: TRBJ2-5
abundance: few
len: 15
d_gene: .
CDR3nt: TGTGCCAGCAGTTTCTACCTGACGGACCAAGAGACCCAGTACTTC
CDR3aa: CASSFYLTDQETQYF

v_gene: TRBV5-1
j_gene: TRBJ2-3
abundance: many
len: 15
d_gene: .
CDR3nt: TGCGCCAGCAGCCTAACCCCCCGACCGGCAGATACGCAGTATTTT
CDR3aa: CASSLTPRPADTQYF